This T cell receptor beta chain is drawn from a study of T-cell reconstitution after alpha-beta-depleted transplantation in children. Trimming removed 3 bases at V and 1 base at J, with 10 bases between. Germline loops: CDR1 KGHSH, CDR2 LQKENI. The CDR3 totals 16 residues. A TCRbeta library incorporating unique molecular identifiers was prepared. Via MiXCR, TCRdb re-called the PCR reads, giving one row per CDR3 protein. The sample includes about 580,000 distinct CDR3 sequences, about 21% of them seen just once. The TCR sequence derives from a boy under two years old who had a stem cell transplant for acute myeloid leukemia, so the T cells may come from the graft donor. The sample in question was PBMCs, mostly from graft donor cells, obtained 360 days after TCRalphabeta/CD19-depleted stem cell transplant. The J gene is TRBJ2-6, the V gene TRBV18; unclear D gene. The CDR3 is CASSPIRPSGANVLTF. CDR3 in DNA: TGTGCCAGCTCACCGATCAGACCTTCTGGGGCCAACGTCCTGACTTTC.